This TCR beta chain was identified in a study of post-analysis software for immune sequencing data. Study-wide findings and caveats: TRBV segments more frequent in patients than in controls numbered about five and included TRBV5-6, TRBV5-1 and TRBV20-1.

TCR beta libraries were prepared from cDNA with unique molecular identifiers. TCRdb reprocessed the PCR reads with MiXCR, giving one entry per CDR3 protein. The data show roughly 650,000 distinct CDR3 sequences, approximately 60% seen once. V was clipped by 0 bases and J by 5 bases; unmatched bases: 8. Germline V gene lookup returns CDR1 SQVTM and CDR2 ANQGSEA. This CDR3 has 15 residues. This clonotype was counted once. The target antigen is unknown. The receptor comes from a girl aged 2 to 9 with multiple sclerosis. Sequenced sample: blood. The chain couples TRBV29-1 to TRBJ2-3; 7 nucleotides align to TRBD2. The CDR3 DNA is TGCAGCGTTGAAGAGGGAAGGGGAGGGGTAGATACGCAGTATTTT. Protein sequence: CSVEEGRGGVDTQYF.